This note documents a single TCR beta chain sequence. The sample belongs to a study of blood T cell repertoires in COVID-19. At the level of the study: COVID-19 samples, acute and convalescent, were from the United States, Italy and Spain. Nucleic acid was either cDNA or gDNA, and it came from T cells, B-cell-depleted T cells, or PBMCs.

The CDR3 consists of 15 residues. Unmatched junction bases numbered 5, after V lost 6 bases and J lost 0 bases. Per germline, CDR1 LNHDA and CDR2 SQIVND (reference sequence). This table comes from immunoSEQ multiplex PCR, and its TCRdb copy is limited to in-frame clones, with some not included. The sample holds 150,000 to 250,000 clones, approximately 84% seen once. This chain uses TRBV19 with TRBJ1-3, with 7 nucleotides matching TRBD1. Sequencing was done on a sample of peripheral blood. The TCR was taken from a human donor with acute or convalescent COVID-19. The donor label of this sample is uncertain. The CDR3 region has the DNA TGTGCCAGTAGGGGGACAGCAAGCTCTGGAAACACCATATATTTT. Amino acid sequence: CASRGTASSGNTIYF.